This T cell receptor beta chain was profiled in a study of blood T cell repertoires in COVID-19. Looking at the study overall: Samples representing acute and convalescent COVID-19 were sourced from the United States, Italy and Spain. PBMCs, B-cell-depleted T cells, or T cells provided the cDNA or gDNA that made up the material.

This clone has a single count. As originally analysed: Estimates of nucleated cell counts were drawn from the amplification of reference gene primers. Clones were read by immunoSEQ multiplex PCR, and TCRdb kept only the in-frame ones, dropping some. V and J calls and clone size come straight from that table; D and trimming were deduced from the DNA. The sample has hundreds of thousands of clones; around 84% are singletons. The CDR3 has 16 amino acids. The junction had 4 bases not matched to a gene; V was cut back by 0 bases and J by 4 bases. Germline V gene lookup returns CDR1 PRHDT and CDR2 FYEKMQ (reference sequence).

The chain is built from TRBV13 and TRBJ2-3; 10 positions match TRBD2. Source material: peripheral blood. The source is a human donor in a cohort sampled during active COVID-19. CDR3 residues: CASSLGLAGVSDTQYF. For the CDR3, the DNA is TGTGCCAGCAGCTTAGGCCTAGCGGGAGTGTCAGATACGCAGTATTTT.